This T cell receptor beta chain stems from a study of prognosis after radiotherapy for stage I lung cancer. Ten or more counts support this clonotype. Two-round multiplex PCR, the amplification method, yielded TCR beta CDR3 from genomic DNA. Amplification in first-round PCR relied on primers specific to each TRBV and TRBJ gene. Using its own MiXCR run on the multiplex PCR reads, TCRdb lists one record per CDR3 protein. The data show some 24,000 distinct CDR3 sequences, roughly 34% seen once. This clonotype was sampled from a donor over 45 with non-small cell lung cancer. Here the sequenced sample was PBMCs, taken before or after stereotactic body radiation therapy (not recorded which).

The CDR3 here is CASSTLQGAKNIQYF. DNA for the CDR3: TGTGCCAGCAGTACCTTACAGGGGGCCAAAAACATTCAGTACTTC. This chain uses TRBV6-2 or TRBV6-3 with TRBJ2-4; 7 bases agree with TRBD1. Germline V CDR1 and CDR2: MNHEY, SVGEGT. J lost 1 base, V lost 5 bases, and 5 bases had no gene match. This CDR3 comprises 15 residues.